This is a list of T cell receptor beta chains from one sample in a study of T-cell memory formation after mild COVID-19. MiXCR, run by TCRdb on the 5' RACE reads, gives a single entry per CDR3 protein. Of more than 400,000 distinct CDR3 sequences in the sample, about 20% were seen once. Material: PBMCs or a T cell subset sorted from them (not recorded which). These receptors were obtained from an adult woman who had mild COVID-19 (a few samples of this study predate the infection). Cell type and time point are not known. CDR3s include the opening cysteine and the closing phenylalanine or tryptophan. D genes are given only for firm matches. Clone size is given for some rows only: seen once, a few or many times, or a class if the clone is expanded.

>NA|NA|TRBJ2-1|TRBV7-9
CASSAQGFDEQFF
TGTGCCAGCAGCGCGCAGGGTTTTGATGAGCAGTTCTTC
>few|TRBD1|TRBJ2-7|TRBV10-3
CAISAGQGSTYEQYF
TGTGCCATCAGTGCCGGACAGGGAAGTACCTACGAGCAGTACTTC
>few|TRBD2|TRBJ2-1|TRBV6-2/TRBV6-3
CASSRRERRNEQFF
TGTGCCAGCAGTAGGCGGGAGCGCCGCAATGAGCAGTTCTTC
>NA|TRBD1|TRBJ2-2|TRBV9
CASSPRDRATGELFF
TGTGCCAGCAGCCCCCGGGACAGGGCCACCGGGGAGCTGTTTTTT
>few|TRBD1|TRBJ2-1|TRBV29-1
CSASGTGYNEQFF
TGCAGCGCCTCCGGGACAGGGTACAATGAGCAGTTCTTC
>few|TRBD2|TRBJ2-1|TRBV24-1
CATSDPGTSGDNEQFF
TGTGCCACCAGTGATCCCGGGACTAGCGGGGACAATGAGCAGTTCTTC
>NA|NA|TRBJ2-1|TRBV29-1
CSATGSSYNEQFF
TGCAGCGCGACGGGGAGCTCCTACAATGAGCAGTTCTTC
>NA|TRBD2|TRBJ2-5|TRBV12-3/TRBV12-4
CASSSYSVRGGETQYF
TGTGCCAGCAGTTCCTATAGCGTGCGGGGAGGGGAGACCCAGTACTTC
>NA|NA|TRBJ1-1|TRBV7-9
CASSLNAGVTEAFF
TGTGCCAGCAGCTTAAATGCAGGGGTCACTGAAGCTTTCTTT
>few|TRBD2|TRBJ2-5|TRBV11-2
CASSPSLSGEETQYF
TGTGCCAGCAGCCCCTCCCTTAGCGGGGAGGAGACCCAGTACTTC
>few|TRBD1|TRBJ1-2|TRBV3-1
CASSQFDRANYGYTF
TGTGCCAGCAGCCAGTTTGACAGGGCCAACTATGGCTACACCTTC
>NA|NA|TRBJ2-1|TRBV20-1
CSAAPGSSYNEQFF
TGCAGTGCTGCCCCGGGGAGCTCCTACAATGAGCAGTTCTTC
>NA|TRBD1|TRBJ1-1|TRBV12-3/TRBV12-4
CASSSGQGLPEAFF
TGTGCCAGCAGTTCGGGACAGGGATTGCCTGAAGCTTTCTTT
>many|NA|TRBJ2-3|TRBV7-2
CASSLVSTDTQYF
TGTGCCAGCAGCTTAGTTAGCACAGATACGCAGTATTTT
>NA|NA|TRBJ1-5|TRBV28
CASSYRQPQHF
TGTGCCAGCAGTTACCGGCAGCCCCAGCATTTT
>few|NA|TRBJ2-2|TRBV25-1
CASSISGLTNTGELFF
TGTGCCAGCAGTATCTCCGGGCTGACGAACACCGGGGAGCTGTTTTTT
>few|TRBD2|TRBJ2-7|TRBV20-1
CSARGGLAGGPDSEQYF
TGCAGTGCTAGAGGTGGACTAGCGGGAGGGCCCGACTCCGAGCAGTACTTC
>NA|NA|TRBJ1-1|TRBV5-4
CAAKGGTEAFF
TGTGCCGCAAAAGGGGGGACTGAAGCTTTCTTT
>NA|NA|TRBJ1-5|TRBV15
CATSRDLFQVSNQPQHF
TGTGCCACCAGCAGAGATCTGTTCCAGGTTAGCAATCAGCCCCAGCATTTT
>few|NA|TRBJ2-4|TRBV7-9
CASSLGQGTKNIQYF
TGTGCCAGCAGCTTGGGTCAGGGAACCAAAAACATTCAGTACTTC
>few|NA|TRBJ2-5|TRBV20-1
CSARSGFETQYF
TGCAGTGCTAGGTCCGGGTTTGAGACCCAGTACTTC
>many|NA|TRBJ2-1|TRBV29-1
CSVDGADIRNEQFF
TGCAGCGTAGACGGAGCGGACATACGGAATGAGCAGTTCTTC
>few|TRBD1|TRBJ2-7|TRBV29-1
CSAGQVAYEQYF
TGCAGCGCCGGACAGGTTGCCTACGAGCAGTACTTC
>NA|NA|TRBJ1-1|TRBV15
CATSSTENEAFF
TGTGCCACCAGCTCAACAGAAAACGAAGCTTTCTTT
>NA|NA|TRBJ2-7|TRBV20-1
CSALPGESYEQYF
TGCAGTGCTCTCCCGGGGGAATCCTACGAGCAGTACTTC
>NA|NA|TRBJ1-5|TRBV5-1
CASSEGTADQPQHF
TGCGCCAGCAGCGAAGGGACGGCCGATCAGCCCCAGCATTTT
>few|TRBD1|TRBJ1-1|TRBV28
CASSPGTGGNTEAFF
TGTGCCAGCAGTCCCGGGACAGGGGGGAACACTGAAGCTTTCTTT
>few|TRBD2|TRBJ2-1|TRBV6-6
CASRPRTSGGANEQFF
TGTGCCAGCAGACCCCGGACTAGCGGGGGGGCTAATGAGCAGTTCTTC
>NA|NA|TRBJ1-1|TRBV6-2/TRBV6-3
CASSYVTGFEAFF
TGTGCCAGCAGTTACGTCACTGGTTTTGAAGCTTTCTTT
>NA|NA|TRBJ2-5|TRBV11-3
CASSPRAQGMPETQYF
TGTGCCAGCAGCCCCCGCGCTCAGGGGATGCCGGAGACCCAGTACTTC
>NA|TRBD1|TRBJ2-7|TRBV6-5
CASSPGTDLSEQYF
TGTGCCAGCAGCCCCGGGACAGATCTATCCGAGCAGTACTTC
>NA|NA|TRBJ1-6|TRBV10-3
CAISESPGQSPLHF
TGTGCCATCAGTGAGTCGCCAGGGCAATCACCCCTCCACTTT